These T cell receptor beta chains were read from a single sample in a study of blood T cells in healthy people across ages. MiXCR, applied by TCRdb to the 5' RACE reads, yields one record per CDR3 protein. The data contain about 1.4 million distinct CDR3 sequences, almost 60% of them seen just once; the ten biggest clones take up about 6.3%. Sequences were obtained from blood. These receptor sequences come from a man aged 18-30 years in good health. The CDR3 runs from the conserved cysteine through the conserved F or W. The D gene is left open where the match is weak. Size values are once, few and many counts, or a class for expanded clones, and some rows have none.

CDR3nt,CDR3aa,j_gene,len,abundance,v_gene,d_gene
TGCAGCGTAGAAGACAATGAGCAGTTCTTC,CSVEDNEQFF,TRBJ2-1,10,many,TRBV29-1,.
TGTGCCAGCAGCTTGAGGCAGGGGTTGGTACAGCCCCAGCATTTT,CASSLRQGLVQPQHF,TRBJ1-5,15,.,TRBV5-5,.
TGCGCCAGCAGCCAAGTCCCCCTCGGACTTTACGAGCAGTACTTC,CASSQVPLGLYEQYF,TRBJ2-7,15,.,TRBV4-1,.
TGTGCCAGCACCAGAAACCCTCCCGAAGCTTTCTTT,CASTRNPPEAFF,TRBJ1-1,12,.,TRBV7-9,.
TGTGCCAGCAGTGACAAGATTACCGGGGAGCTGTTTTTT,CASSDKITGELFF,TRBJ2-2,13,.,TRBV2,.
TGTGCCAGCAGTCTAGCGGCGGGGACCAACGTCCTGACTTTC,CASSLAAGTNVLTF,TRBJ2-6,14,.,TRBV25-1,TRBD2
TGTGCCAGCAGTTTAGGCCTAGTTGGTGGGGGGCAAGAGACCCAGTACTTC,CASSLGLVGGGQETQYF,TRBJ2-5,17,few,TRBV28,.
TGTGCCAGCAGTTTGGGCACAGCAGGGGAAGCTTTCTTT,CASSLGTAGEAFF,TRBJ1-1,13,.,TRBV11-2,.
TGTGCCAGCAGTTTAGCCGGGACAGACAATGAGCAGTTCTTC,CASSLAGTDNEQFF,TRBJ2-1,14,.,TRBV27,TRBD1
TGCAGCGTTGGTCTCCAGGGGCAGTCCTACGAGCAGTACTTC,CSVGLQGQSYEQYF,TRBJ2-7,14,.,TRBV29-1,.
TGCAGTGCTCAGCCCCAAAACCTCCTGGGCGGGGAGCTGTTTTTT,CSAQPQNLLGGELFF,TRBJ2-2,15,few,TRBV20-1,.
TGCGCCAGCAGCTTGAACGGGGCATACACTGAAGCTTTCTTT,CASSLNGAYTEAFF,TRBJ1-1,14,.,TRBV5-1,.
TGTGCCAGCAGCGTCCCGGGACAGGACGGCAATGAGCAGTTCTTC,CASSVPGQDGNEQFF,TRBJ2-1,15,.,TRBV9,TRBD1
TGCGCCAGCAGCCAAGCTCAACAGGGGGCTCAGGGCTACACCTTC,CASSQAQQGAQGYTF,TRBJ1-2,15,few,TRBV4-1,TRBD1
TGTGCCAGCAGCTTAGTCGCACAAGAGTATTTT,CASSLVAQEYF,TRBJ2-3,11,.,TRBV11-2,.
TGTGCCAGCAGGGAGACTAGCGTTTCAGGAGATACGCAGTATTTT,CASRETSVSGDTQYF,TRBJ2-3,15,.,TRBV2,TRBD2
TGCGCCAGCAGTATGGCAGCCTATGGCTACACCTTC,CASSMAAYGYTF,TRBJ1-2,12,.,TRBV5-1,.
TGCAGTGCTTGGGGGGGGACTTCTAACAATGAGCAGTACTTC,CSAWGGTSNNEQYF,TRBJ2-7,14,few,TRBV20-1,TRBD2
TGCAGCGTTGTAACGGGGACCTACAATGAGCAGTTCTTC,CSVVTGTYNEQFF,TRBJ2-1,13,.,TRBV29-1,.
TGCAGCGTTGATCGCAGGGGGCGATACACTGAAGCTTTCTTT,CSVDRRGRYTEAFF,TRBJ1-1,14,.,TRBV29-1,TRBD1
TGTGCCATCAGTGAAGGGTCCTTCTACAATGAGCAGTTCTTC,CAISEGSFYNEQFF,TRBJ2-1,14,.,TRBV10-3,.
TGTGCCATCGCCCTTATCGACAGGGCCCCTAACTATGGCTACACCTTC,CAIALIDRAPNYGYTF,TRBJ1-2,16,.,TRBV10-3,TRBD1
TGTGCCAGCAGCCAAGATGAGATAGGGCCTAGCGGAACAGATACGCAGTATTTT,CASSQDEIGPSGTDTQYF,TRBJ2-3,18,few,TRBV4-2,TRBD2
TGCGCCAGCAGCTTTACCGGGACAGGGGACTACGAGCAGTACTTC,CASSFTGTGDYEQYF,TRBJ2-7,15,few,TRBV5-1,TRBD1
TGTGCCAGCAGCGGGGGCAGGGAGGGTAATTCACCCCTCCACTTT,CASSGGREGNSPLHF,TRBJ1-6,15,few,TRBV6-6,.
TGCGCCAGCAGCCACATTAGCGGGTCCTACAATGAGCAGTTCTTC,CASSHISGSYNEQFF,TRBJ2-1,15,.,TRBV7-2,TRBD2
TGCAGTGCTAGCCCGGGAGGGCCTAGCAATGAGCAGTTCTTC,CSASPGGPSNEQFF,TRBJ2-1,14,.,TRBV20-1,TRBD2
TGTGCCAGCAGCTTAGGAGGGGGGACAGGGTATGATGAGCAGTTCTTC,CASSLGGGTGYDEQFF,TRBJ2-1,16,.,TRBV7-7,TRBD1
TGTGCCAGCAGCTTGGCCGACAGGAGGCTCTCTGGCTACACCTTC,CASSLADRRLSGYTF,TRBJ1-2,15,.,TRBV5-6,.
TGCGCCAGCAGCCAAGAGATAACAGGTCCCTCCACAGCTTTCTTT,CASSQEITGPSTAFF,TRBJ1-1,15,.,TRBV4-3,.
TGTGCCAGCAGTTACTATATCCACGAGCAGTACTTC,CASSYYIHEQYF,TRBJ2-7,12,.,TRBV6-6,.
TGTGCCAGCAGTTATACTGGGTTGGTGAACACTGAAGCTTTCTTT,CASSYTGLVNTEAFF,TRBJ1-1,15,.,TRBV6-5,.
TGTGCCACCACAAACGAACAGGGTTATTCAGGGGAGCTGTTTTTT,CATTNEQGYSGELFF,TRBJ2-2,15,.,TRBV6-2/TRBV6-3,.
TGTGCCAGCAGTTTACTAGCGTCTTACAATGAGCAGTACTTC,CASSLLASYNEQYF,TRBJ2-5,14,.,TRBV27,.
TGTGCCAGCAGTGTCCCGGGGGTCAACGAGCAGTACTTC,CASSVPGVNEQYF,TRBJ2-7,13,.,TRBV2,.
TGTGCCAGCAGTTATAGGACAGACGAAGGCTACACCTTC,CASSYRTDEGYTF,TRBJ1-2,13,.,TRBV6-5,.
TGTGCCATCAGTGAGCGACAGAACGAAGATACGCAGTATTTT,CAISERQNEDTQYF,TRBJ2-3,14,few,TRBV10-3,.